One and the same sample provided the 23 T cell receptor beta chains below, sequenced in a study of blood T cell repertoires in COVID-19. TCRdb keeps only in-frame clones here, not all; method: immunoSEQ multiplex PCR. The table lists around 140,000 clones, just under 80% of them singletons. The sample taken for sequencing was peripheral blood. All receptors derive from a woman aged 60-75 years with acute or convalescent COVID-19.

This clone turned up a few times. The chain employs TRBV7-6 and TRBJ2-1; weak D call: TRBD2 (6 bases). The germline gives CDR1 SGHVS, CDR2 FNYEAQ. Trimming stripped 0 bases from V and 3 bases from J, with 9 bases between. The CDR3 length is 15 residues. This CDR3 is CASSLAGSGYNEQFF. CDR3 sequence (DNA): TGTGCCAGCAGCTTAGCAGGTAGCGGCTACAATGAGCAGTTCTTC. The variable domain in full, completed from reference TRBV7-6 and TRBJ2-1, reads GAGVSQSPRYKVTKRGQDVALRCDPISGHVSLYWYRQALGQGPEFLTYFNYEAQQDKSGLPNDRFSAERPEGSISTLTIQRTEQRDSAMYRCASSLAGSGYNEQFFGPGTRLTVL.

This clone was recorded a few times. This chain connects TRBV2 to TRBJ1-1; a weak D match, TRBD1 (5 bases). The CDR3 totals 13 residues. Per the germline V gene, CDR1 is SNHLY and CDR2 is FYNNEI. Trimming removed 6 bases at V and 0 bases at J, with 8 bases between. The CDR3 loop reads CASRAGMNTEAFF. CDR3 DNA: TGTGCCAGCAGGGCAGGGATGAACACTGAAGCTTTCTTT. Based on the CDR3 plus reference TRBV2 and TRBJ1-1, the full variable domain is EPEVTQTPSHQVTQMGQEVILRCVPISNHLYFYWYRQILGQKVEFLVSFYNNEISEKSEIFDDQFSVERPDGSNFTLKIRSTKLEDSAMYFCASRAGMNTEAFFGQGTRLTVV.

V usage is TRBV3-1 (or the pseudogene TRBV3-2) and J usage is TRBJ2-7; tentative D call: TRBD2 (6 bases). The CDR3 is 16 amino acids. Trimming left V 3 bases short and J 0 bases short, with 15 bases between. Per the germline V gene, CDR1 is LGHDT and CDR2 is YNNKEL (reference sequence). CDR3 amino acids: CASSQGTSPSSYEQYF. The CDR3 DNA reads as TGTGCCAGCAGCCAGGGGACTTCGCCCAGCTCCTACGAGCAGTACTTC.

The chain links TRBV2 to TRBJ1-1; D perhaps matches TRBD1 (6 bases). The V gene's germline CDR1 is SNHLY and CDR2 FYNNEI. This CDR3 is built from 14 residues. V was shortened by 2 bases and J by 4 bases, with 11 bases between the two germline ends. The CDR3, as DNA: TGTGCCAGCAGTGAATGGCAGGGGCGCACTGAAGCTTTCTTT. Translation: CASSEWQGRTEAFF.

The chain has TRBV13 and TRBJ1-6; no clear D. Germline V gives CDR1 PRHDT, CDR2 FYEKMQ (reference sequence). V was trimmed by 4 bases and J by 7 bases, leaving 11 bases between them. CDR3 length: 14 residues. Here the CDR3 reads CASSSPGSNSPLHF. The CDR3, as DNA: TGTGCCAGCAGCTCTCCGGGGTCCAATTCACCCCTCCACTTT.

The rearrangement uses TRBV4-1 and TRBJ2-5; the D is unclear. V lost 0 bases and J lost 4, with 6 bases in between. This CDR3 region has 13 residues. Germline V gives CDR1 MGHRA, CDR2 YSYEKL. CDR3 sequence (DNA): TGCGCCAGCAGCCAAGATCTACGAGAGACCCAGTACTTC. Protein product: CASSQDLRETQYF.

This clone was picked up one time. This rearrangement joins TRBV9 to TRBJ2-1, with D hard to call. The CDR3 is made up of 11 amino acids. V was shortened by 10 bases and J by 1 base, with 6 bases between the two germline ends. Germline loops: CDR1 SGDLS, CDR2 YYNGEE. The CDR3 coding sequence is TGTGCCCCCGGGTCCTACAATGAGCAGTTCTTC. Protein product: CAPGSYNEQFF.

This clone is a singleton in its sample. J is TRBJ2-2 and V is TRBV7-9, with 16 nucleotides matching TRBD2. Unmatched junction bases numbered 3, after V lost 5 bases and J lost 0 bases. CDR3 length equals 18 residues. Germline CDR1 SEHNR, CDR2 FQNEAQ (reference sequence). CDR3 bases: TGTGCCAGCAGCCCGGGACTAGCGGGAGGGCCGAACACCGGGGAGCTGTTTTTT. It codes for CASSPGLAGGPNTGELFF.

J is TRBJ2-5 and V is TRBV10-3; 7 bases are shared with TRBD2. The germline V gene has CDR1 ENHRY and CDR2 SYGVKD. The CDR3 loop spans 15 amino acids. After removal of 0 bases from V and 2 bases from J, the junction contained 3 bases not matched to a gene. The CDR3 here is CAISESGGTQETQYF. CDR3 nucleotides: TGTGCCATCAGTGAGTCGGGGGGGACGCAAGAGACCCAGTACTTC.

CDR3 residues: CATLPTGRHIQYF. The CDR3 nucleotides read TGTGCCACACTTCCCACAGGGCGGCACATTCAGTACTTC. This chain uses TRBV7-9 with TRBJ2-4; D might be TRBD1 (6 bases). CDR1 SEHNR and CDR2 FQNEAQ come from the germline V gene (reference sequence). Deletions cut 10 bases from V and 8 bases from J, with 18 bases between. The CDR3 has 13 amino acids.

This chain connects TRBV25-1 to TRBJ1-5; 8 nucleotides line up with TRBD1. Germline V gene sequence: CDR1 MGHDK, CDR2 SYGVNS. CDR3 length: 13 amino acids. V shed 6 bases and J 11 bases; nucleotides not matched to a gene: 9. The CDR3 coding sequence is TGTGCCAGCAGCAGGACAGGGTCTTCGACCCAGCATTTT. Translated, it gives CASSRTGSSTQHF. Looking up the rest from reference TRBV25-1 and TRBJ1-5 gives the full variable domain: EADIYQTPRYLVIGTGKKITLECSQTMGHDKMYWYQQDPGMELHLIHYSYGVNSTEKGDLSSESTVSRIRTEHFPLTLESARPSHTSQYLCASSRTGSSTQHFGDGTRLSIL.

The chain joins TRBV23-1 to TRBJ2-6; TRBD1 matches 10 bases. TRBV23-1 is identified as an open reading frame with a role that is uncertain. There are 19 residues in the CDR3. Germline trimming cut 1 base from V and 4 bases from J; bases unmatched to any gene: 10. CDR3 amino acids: CASSQYPTGGATGANVLTF. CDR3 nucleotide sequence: TGCGCCAGCAGTCAATACCCGACAGGGGGCGCGACGGGGGCCAACGTCCTGACTTTC.

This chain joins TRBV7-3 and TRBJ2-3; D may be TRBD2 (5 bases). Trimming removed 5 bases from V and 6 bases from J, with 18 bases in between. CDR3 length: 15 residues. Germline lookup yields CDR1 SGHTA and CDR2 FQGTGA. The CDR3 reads CASSPQRGRADTQYF. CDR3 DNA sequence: TGTGCCAGCAGCCCCCAACGAGGGAGAGCGGATACGCAGTATTTT.

The DNA of the CDR3 is TGTGCCAGCAGTGAGAGGGATGACACTGAAGCTTTCTTT. This encodes CASSERDDTEAFF. The chain couples TRBV6-4 to TRBJ1-1; no reliable D call. The CDR3 loop spans 13 amino acids. Trimming left V 3 bases short and J 3 bases short, with 8 bases between. Looked up from germline, CDR1 is MRHNA and CDR2 is SNTAGT.

The CDR3 here is CAITPDRDGNTEAFF. In DNA, the CDR3 is TGTGCCATCACTCCGGACAGGGATGGGAACACTGAAGCTTTCTTT. The V call is TRBV10-3, the J call TRBJ1-1; 8 bases fit TRBD1. Germline V gene data show CDR1 as ENHRY and CDR2 as SYGVKD. The CDR3 is 15 amino acids. J lost 1 base, V lost 7 bases, and 8 bases had no gene match.

CDR3 sequence (DNA): TGTGCCAGCACATGGGACAGCTATGGCTACACCTTC. Amino acids: CASTWDSYGYTF. The J gene is TRBJ1-2, the V gene TRBV6-6; 7 bases fit TRBD1. Germline CDR1 MNHNY, CDR2 SVGAGI (reference sequence). The CDR3 is made up of 12 amino acids. Trimming took 7 bases from V and 4 from J; bases not matched to a gene: 3.

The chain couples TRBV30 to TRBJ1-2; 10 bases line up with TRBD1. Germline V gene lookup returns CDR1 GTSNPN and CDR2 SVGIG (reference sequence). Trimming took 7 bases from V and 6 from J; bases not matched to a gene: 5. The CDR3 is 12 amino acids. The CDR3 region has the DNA TGTGCCTCAAAGACAGGGGGCCATGGCTACACCTTC. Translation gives CASKTGGHGYTF. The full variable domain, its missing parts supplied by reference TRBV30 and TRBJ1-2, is SQTIHQWPATLVQPVGSPLSLECTVEGTSNPNLYWYRQAAGRGLQLLFYSVGIGQISSEVPQNLSASRPQDRQFILSSKKLLLSDSGFYLCASKTGGHGYTFGSGTRLTVV.

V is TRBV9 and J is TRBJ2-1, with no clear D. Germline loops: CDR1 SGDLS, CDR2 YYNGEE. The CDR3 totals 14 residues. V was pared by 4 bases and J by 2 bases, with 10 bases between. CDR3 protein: CASSPPVAYNEQFF. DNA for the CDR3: TGTGCCAGCAGCCCACCGGTGGCCTACAATGAGCAGTTCTTC.

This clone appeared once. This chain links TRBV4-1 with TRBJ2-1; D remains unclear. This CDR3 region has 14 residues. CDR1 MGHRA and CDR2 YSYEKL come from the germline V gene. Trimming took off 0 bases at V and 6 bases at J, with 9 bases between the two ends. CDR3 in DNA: TGCGCCAGCAGCCAAGACCTAAACGGCAATGAGCAGTTCTTC. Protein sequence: CASSQDLNGNEQFF.

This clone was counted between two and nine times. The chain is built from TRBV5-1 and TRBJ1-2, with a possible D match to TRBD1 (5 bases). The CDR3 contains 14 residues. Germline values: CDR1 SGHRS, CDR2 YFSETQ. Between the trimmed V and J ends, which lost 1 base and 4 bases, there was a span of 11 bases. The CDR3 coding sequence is TGCGCCAGCAGCTTGACCGGGGGGACCTATGGCTACACCTTC. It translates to CASSLTGGTYGYTF. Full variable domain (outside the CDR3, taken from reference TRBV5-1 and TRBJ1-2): KAGVTQTPRYLIKTRGQQVTLSCSPISGHRSVSWYQQTPGQGLQFLFEYFSETQRNKGNFPGRFSGRQFSNSRSEMNVSTLELGDSALYLCASSLTGGTYGYTFGSGTRLTVV.

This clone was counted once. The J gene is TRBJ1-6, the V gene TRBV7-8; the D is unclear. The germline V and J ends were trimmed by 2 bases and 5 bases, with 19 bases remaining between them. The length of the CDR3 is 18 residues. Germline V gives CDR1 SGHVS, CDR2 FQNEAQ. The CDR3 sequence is CASSLIPPRDTHNSPLHF. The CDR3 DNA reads TGTGCCAGCAGCTTAATCCCCCCCCGCGACACTCATAATTCACCCCTCCACTTT.

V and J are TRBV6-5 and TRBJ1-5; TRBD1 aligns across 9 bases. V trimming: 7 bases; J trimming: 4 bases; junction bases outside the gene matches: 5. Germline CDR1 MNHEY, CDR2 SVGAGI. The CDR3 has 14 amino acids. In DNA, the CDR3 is TGTGCCAGCATTGGACAGGGGACGAATCAGCCCCAGCATTTT. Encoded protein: CASIGQGTNQPQHF.

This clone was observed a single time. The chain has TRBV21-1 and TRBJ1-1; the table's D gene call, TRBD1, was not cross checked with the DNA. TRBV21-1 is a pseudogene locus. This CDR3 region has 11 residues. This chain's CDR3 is CARPGDSEAFF. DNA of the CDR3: TGTGCCCGTCCGGGGGACAGTGAAGCTTTCTTT.